This TCR beta chain comes out of a study of cytomegalovirus exposure and HLA in healthy donors (dated by TCRdb to about 2017). Looking at the study overall: An earlier analysis of 587 of the donors reported about 300 Gb of sequence data and 100 million to 120 million unique TCR beta sequences obtained from some 200 million T cells. Roughly 310 gigabases of sequencing data and approximately 80 million unique TCR sequences were included in an early release covering over 600 HLA-typed donors. Of the roughly 400 genotyped donors, around 81% fell in the genetic ancestry cluster associated with self-reported Caucasian donors. The study was designed to test whether signatures of past pathogen exposure could be identified by cataloging public T cell receptors. The study used immunosequencing to profile the T cell repertoires of 666 subjects and linked those repertoires to cytomegalovirus serostatus. Along with the roughly 670-subject first cohort, a separate validation cohort of approximately 110 different subjects was used. High-throughput TCR immunosequencing, statistical association of individual TCRs with disease status, and machine learning were combined to predict cytomegalovirus infection status. A later analysis re-examined previously published TCR beta repertoires from 500 to 700 donors and added high-resolution HLA genotyping to investigate patterns of TCR occurrence. Rather than drawing on any new phenotypic data, the later analysis identified candidate immune exposures from TCR beta sequences and the way those sequences occurred across donors. An earlier analysis of several hundred of the donors used high-throughput TCR beta sequencing to judge whether each TCR beta V gene segment behaved as functional or pseudogenic. Donor age, sex, ethnicity and CMV serostatus were collected together with the repertoire data. A later genetic analysis took genome-wide SNP genotypes for about 55% of the roughly 670 donors and used that subset as a discovery cohort. All discovery cohort repertoires had been generated using a single sequencing platform. Both class I and class II loci were covered by HLA typing, at four-digit resolution. Typing coverage varied by locus: about 629-630 donors for A, B, C, DRB1 and DQB1; some 520 for DQA1; around 570 for DPA1; roughly 450 for DPB1. Roughly 5 DR-DQ haplotypes were treated as single units for association and clustering because of strong linkage in the cohort. Among some 410 genotyped donors of the cohort, an average of approximately 220,000 unique TCR beta nucleotide sequences was sequenced per donor, of which about 19% were non-productive.

In total, approximately 610 healthy bone marrow donors made up the cohort. Cohort members were all nominally healthy when sampled, although unrecorded immune exposures were likely present. The donor tested CMV seropositive and was one of the 289 seropositive cohort members. Each donor provided a peripheral blood sample, and peripheral blood mononuclear cells were used for TCR beta sequencing. Genomic DNA extraction from the blood cell samples was performed with the Qiagen DNeasy Blood Extraction Kit. V is trimmed back by 5 bases and J by 5 bases, and the junction contains 5 bases that no gene match accounts for. The CDR3, cysteine through phenylalanine, is 13 amino acids long. Of all the DNA, just the CDR3 is kept, 39 bases in frame from base 1. Reading the germline V gene (reference sequence) gives CDR1 LNHDA and CDR2 SQIVND. Turning to this clone: Its antigen specificity is not known. No base quality values were provided; no much bigger clone lies one nucleotide off.

The protocol used for the library was the immunoSEQ multiplex PCR assay. For the multiplex PCR, a mixture combining 60 forward primers for TCR Vbeta segments and 13 reverse primers for TCR Jbeta segments was used. Amplification of the CDR3 region of rearranged TCR beta genes was performed with a multiplex PCR assay on genomic DNA. The amplified TCR beta libraries were sequenced on the Illumina HiSeq System as 87-base-pair reads. Processing in the source paper ran as follows. A later analysis tallied approximately 87 million unique TCR beta chains across the 666 repertoires, and some 10 million of those chains were shared by two or more donors. Raw reads were error-corrected and collapsed into unique sequences by a nearest-neighbor algorithm in which closely related sequences were merged to remove PCR and sequencing errors. V, D and J gene segments were assigned by aligning CDR3 sequences to IMGT reference sequences. For a sequence to be retained, a match of at least six nucleotides was required to both a V gene segment and a J gene segment. Rearrangements were classified as productive when the CDR3 lacked stop codons and remained in frame with V and J, and all other rearrangements were classified as non-productive. Following IMGT convention, CDR3 was defined as the stretch from the second conserved V-encoded cysteine up to the conserved J-encoded phenylalanine. The earlier analysis of some 550 of the donors excluded any sequence lacking an unambiguous match to a single V gene segment. In an earlier analysis of several hundred of the donors, V segments were called functional above 56.7% productive rearrangements and were called segregating when the between-donor standard deviation exceeded 5%. A statistical classification framework was developed to diagnose cytomegalovirus status using the catalog of TCR beta chain sequences. In a later analysis, TCR nucleotide sequences were compared against IMGT/GENE-DB human TR gene sequences so that V and J genes could be assigned. In a later analysis, CDR3 sequences and most-parsimonious VDJ recombination scenarios were assigned using the TCRdist pipeline. In a later analysis, each TCR beta chain was defined by its CDR3 amino acid sequence together with its V-gene family, and reads without a unique V-gene family were excluded. A later analysis removed 592 highly shared, low-generation-probability nucleotide sequences to deal with suspected cross-contamination and a sequencing artifact. A later analysis calculated a clonal expansion index for each public chain from normalized within-repertoire ranks of inferred template counts. Generation probabilities in a later analysis came from a VDJ recombination model fitted to out-of-frame rearrangements, and those results were checked against IGoR. Hypergeometric tests were used in a later analysis to score TCR-TCR, TCR-HLA and TCR-CMV co-occurrence, with a repertoire-size bias correction applied to the TCR pairs. A later analysis estimated false discovery rates by permuting HLA or CMV assignments 20 times. A later analysis grouped co-occurring TCRs with DBSCAN, adding TCRdist sequence similarity when clustering within HLA-allele-positive subsets. For co-occurrence clustering, repertoires with fewer than 30,000 or more than 120,000 public chains were excluded, along with 5 or 6 repertoires with anomalous nucleotide sharing. TCRdb provides this immuneACCESS table in a form limited to in-frame rearrangements. Some clones are lacking; in checked studies, under half of them reflect an unresolved V gene, and why the rest are absent is not known. V and J calls and clone size come straight from that table; D and trimming were deduced from the DNA. The sample table shows 240,000 or so clones, and 82% are seen once. In total, the top ten clones hold 5.4% of the sample.

Results and caveats for the whole study, not just this receptor: Only TCR beta chains were sequenced in this cohort, and the absence of alpha or paired-chain data limited detectable features. The presence/absence analyses assumed that sequencing depth was roughly uniform across donors, and that assumption may not be true. Correlated functional status among segregating V segments might be attributable to linkage disequilibrium, but an unknown experimental factor could not be ruled out. Strong co-occurrence of HLA alleles, especially DR and DQ, made assigning TCR associations to individual alleles difficult. Broadly in line with IMGT annotations, most TCR beta V segments showed up in productive rearrangements about 90% or about 30% of the time in an earlier analysis of several hundred of the donors. Because the 87-base-pair reads could not distinguish some IMGT-functional V segments, including TRBV6-2 and TRBV6-3, those segments were excluded. Most TCR sequences were seen in very few donors, while some public TCRs were found in many individuals. Because counts were too low, around 17 rarely observed V segments, including chromosome 9 orphons, were left out of the earlier analysis of several hundred of the donors. A cluster of highly shared sequence variants was judged likely to be a technical artifact of the sequencing pipeline. According to a later analysis, parvovirus B19, influenza, CMV and Epstein-Barr virus appeared linked to several top co-occurrence clusters. A further reported finding was that TCR beta sequences accurately predicted the HLA-A and HLA-B alleles for most subjects in the first cohort. For the cohort, immune exposure information was limited to CMV serostatus. Compared with the roughly 600-donor mean, donors in an Asian-associated ancestry cluster had fewer N-insertions in productive TCRs, according to a later genetic analysis. A later analysis found that most CMV-associated TCR beta chains appeared HLA-restricted, with HLA associations seemingly driven largely by CMV exposure. It was suggested by the authors that the approach could potentially be generalized to other disease states and immunological phenotypes. Because HLA typing was unavailable for some donors at each locus, only the typed subset was used in association tests. Compared with equally common non-associated chains, HLA-associated TCR beta chains in a later analysis were more clonally expanded and had lower generation probabilities. V-gene and J-gene trimming of TCR beta chains was associated with a missense DCLRE1C variant in a later genetic analysis, and the association was replicated in an independent cohort. In a later analysis, the rate of TCR association differed among HLA loci, with DRB1 alleles having the most associated TCRs and HLA-C alleles having the fewest. A few of the identified cytomegalovirus-associated TCR beta chains were confirmed in vitro to be specific for cytomegalovirus antigens. Specific HLA alleles were associated with around 18,000 TCR beta sequences at a false discovery rate of 0.05 in a later analysis. Cytomegalovirus status was reported to be diagnosed by the classifier with high specificity and sensitivity in both the original and validation cohorts. The study listed 150 to 200 TCR beta chains as associated with cytomegalovirus.

The chain is made from TRBV19 and TRBJ2-5, and TRBD2 aligns with 7 junction nucleotides. This clonotype was sampled from a middle-aged woman in good health and CMV-seropositive. Sequencing was carried out using PBMCs. CDR3 loop: CASSRNGRETQYF. The DNA sequence is given as TGTGCCAGTAGTCGTAACGGGAGGGAGACCCAGTACTTC.